Presented here are 22 T cell receptor beta chains from one specimen sequenced in a study of T-cell memory formation after mild COVID-19. TCRdb passed the 5' RACE reads through MiXCR, listing each CDR3 protein once. The table shows about 360,000 distinct CDR3 sequences, with approximately 13% occurring only once. The sample comprised PBMCs or a T cell subset sorted from them (not recorded which). The receptors come from a young man who had mild COVID-19 (a few samples of this study predate the infection). Cell type and time point are not known.

V and J are TRBV3-1 and TRBJ2-6; D could derive from TRBD1 or TRBD2 (5 bases each). This CDR3 has 17 amino acids. The V end lost 1 base, the J end lost 9 bases, and 19 bases lay between the germline ends. The germline gives CDR1 LGHDT, CDR2 YNNKEL (reference sequence). The CDR3 region is CASSQVPGYETVNVLTF. CDR3 DNA sequence: TGTGCCAGCAGCCAAGTCCCGGGATATGAGACAGTCAACGTCCTGACTTTC.

Many counts were recorded for this clonotype. The V call is TRBV12-3 or TRBV12-4, the J call TRBJ2-5; maybe TRBD2 (6 bases). The CDR3 consists of 12 residues. V was cut by 6 bases and J by 4 bases, with 9 bases left in between. The DNA for the CDR3 is TGTGCCAGCAGCCAAGCGGGAGAGACCCAGTACTTC. This codes for CASSQAGETQYF.

As DNA, the CDR3 is TGTGCCAGCAGCGCCGTCGATGGGGATTCACCCCTCCACTTT. The encoded protein is CASSAVDGDSPLHF. The rearrangement uses TRBV9 and TRBJ1-6; D remains ambiguous. This CDR3 has 14 residues. Trimming shortened V by 3 bases and J by 8 bases, and 12 bases separated the two germline ends. The V gene's germline CDR1 is SGDLS and CDR2 YYNGEE.

The J gene is TRBJ1-1, the V gene TRBV20-1, with TRBD1 matching 10 bases. This CDR3 comprises 15 residues. CDR1 and CDR2 from the germline V gene are DFQATT and SNEGSKA (reference sequence). Unmatched junction bases numbered 12, after V lost 6 bases and J lost 5 bases. The DNA for the CDR3 is TGCAGTGCCGCGGGGACAGGGGCAGGACGGACTGAAGCTTTCTTT. It yields the protein CSAAGTGAGRTEAFF.

This clonotype was recorded a few times. J is TRBJ1-1 and V is TRBV7-2; D uncertain. V dropped 8 bases and J dropped 2 bases, with 12 bases sitting between them. This CDR3 is built from 13 residues. From germline, CDR1 is SGHTA and CDR2 FQGNSA. For the CDR3, the DNA is TGTGCCAGCTCAGCCCTCTTTAACACTGAAGCTTTCTTT. This encodes CASSALFNTEAFF.

The chain carries TRBV12-3 or TRBV12-4 and TRBJ1-1; D not resolved. The ends were cut back, 3 bases at V and 2 bases at J, with 10 bases in the middle. The length of the CDR3 is 14 residues. CDR3 coding DNA: TGTGCCAGCAGTTTTGGGAGAACCAACACTGAAGCTTTCTTT. Amino acid sequence: CASSFGRTNTEAFF.

The sample holds many counts of this clonotype. An end of the junction does not agree with germline; a read error may underlie this. CDR3 amino acids: CASSPGQLQETQYF. DNA of the CDR3: TGTGCCAGCAGCCCGGGACAGCTACAAGAGACCCAGTACTTC. This chain uses TRBV5-1 with TRBJ2-5, with TRBD1 identical over 7 bases. This CDR3 is 14 amino acids long. The germline V gene encodes CDR1 SGHRS and CDR2 YFSETQ.

This clonotype was found a few times. The chain employs TRBV20-1 and TRBJ2-2, with D possibly being TRBD1 (6 bases). In germline, CDR1 is DFQATT, CDR2 SNEGSKA (reference sequence). The CDR3 runs to 16 residues. V gave up 1 base and J gave up 3 bases, with 15 bases separating them. In DNA form, the CDR3 reads TGCAGTGCTAGAGCCCCCTGGGGGCACGACACCGGGGAGCTGTTTTTT. This encodes CSARAPWGHDTGELFF.

In its sample, this clonotype was seen a few times. The chain links TRBV10-3 to TRBJ2-3; the match to TRBD2 covers 9 bases. CDR3 length equals 13 residues. The junction had 5 bases not matched to a gene; V was cut back by 9 bases and J by 4 bases. CDR1 ENHRY and CDR2 SYGVKD come from the germline V gene. This chain's CDR3 is CAISGGVADTQYF. For the CDR3, the DNA is TGTGCCATTAGCGGGGGAGTCGCAGATACGCAGTATTTT.

The V call is TRBV20-1, the J call TRBJ1-6, with D uncertain. V was pared by 1 base and J by 8 bases, with 18 bases between. CDR1 and CDR2 (germline): DFQATT, SNEGSKA (reference sequence). The CDR3 loop spans 16 amino acids. The CDR3 protein is CSARGIQQVEDSPLHF. CDR3 DNA: TGCAGTGCTAGAGGGATCCAACAAGTCGAGGATTCACCCCTCCACTTT.

This clonotype was seen a handful of times. V and J are TRBV12-3 or TRBV12-4 and TRBJ2-6; perhaps D is TRBD1 or TRBD2 (6 bases each). This CDR3 is built from 17 residues. Trimming took off 7 bases at V and 1 base at J, with 17 bases between the two ends. CDR3 in amino acids: CASTWGLGGSGANVLTF. CDR3 coding DNA: TGTGCCAGCACCTGGGGGTTAGGGGGGTCTGGGGCCAACGTCCTGACTTTC.

The chain has TRBV6-6 and TRBJ2-5; no clear D. Per germline, CDR1 MNHNY and CDR2 SVGAGI (reference sequence). Trimming stripped 0 bases from V and 1 base from J, with 9 bases between. The length of the CDR3 is 15 residues. DNA for the CDR3: TGTGCCAGCAGTTACTCGATGCACCTCCAAGAGACCCAGTACTTC. The encoded protein is CASSYSMHLQETQYF.

This clonotype has just a few counts. J is TRBJ1-6 and V is TRBV3-1; no definite D call. Per the germline V gene, CDR1 is LGHDT and CDR2 is YNNKEL (reference sequence). Trimming removed 3 bases at V and 13 bases at J, with 19 bases between. This CDR3 contains 15 residues. CDR3 loop: CASSQRSPFLVPLHF. In nucleotides, the CDR3 is TGTGCCAGCAGCCAGAGATCCCCGTTTCTTGTTCCCCTCCACTTT. The complete variable domain, with remaining parts taken from reference TRBV3-1 and TRBJ1-6, reads DTAVSQTPKYLVTQMGNDKSIKCEQNLGHDTMYWYKQDSKKFLKIMFSYNNKELIINETVPNRFSPKSPDKAHLNLHINSLELGDSAVYFCASSQRSPFLVPLHFGNGTRLTVT.

J is TRBJ1-2 and V is TRBV7-3, with D uncertain. Trimming took off 5 bases at V and 8 bases at J, with 15 bases between the two ends. The germline gives CDR1 SGHTA, CDR2 FQGTGA. The CDR3 length is 13 residues. CDR3 region: CASSITPGAGYTF. The CDR3 bases are TGTGCCAGCAGCATTACACCGGGCGCGGGCTACACCTTC.

The genes are TRBV20-1 and TRBJ2-1; D gene ambiguous. V lost 7 bases, J lost 5 bases, and 15 bases lay in between. The V gene's germline CDR1 is DFQATT and CDR2 SNEGSKA (reference sequence). The CDR3 totals 13 residues. This CDR3 reads CSGVRAQNNEQFF. The CDR3 nucleotides read TGCAGTGGGGTCCGGGCACAGAACAATGAGCAGTTCTTC.

The chain has TRBV2 and TRBJ1-2; 10 nucleotides align to TRBD1. This CDR3 is built from 15 residues. Trimming at V came to 9 bases and at J to 2 bases, leaving 9 bases not matched to a gene. The germline CDR1 and CDR2 sequences are SNHLY and FYNNEI. CDR3 DNA: TGTGCCAGGGGGACAGGGGAGCCTCAGAACTATGGCTACACCTTC. Translated: CARGTGEPQNYGYTF.

This clonotype has just a few counts. This rearrangement joins TRBV7-9 to TRBJ1-4; unclear D gene. CDR1 is SEHNR, CDR2 FQNEAQ, per germline (reference sequence). The CDR3 is 15 residues long. V was clipped by 1 base and J by 7 bases, with 13 bases between them. The CDR3 DNA reads TGTGCCAGCAGCTTAGGCGGGTCGGGTGGTGAAAAACTGTTTTTT. Translation gives CASSLGGSGGEKLFF.

This clonotype has only a few counts. The chain carries TRBV5-1 and TRBJ1-1, with D uncertain. This CDR3 spans 16 amino acids. CDR1 and CDR2 from the germline V gene are SGHRS and YFSETQ. V lost 4 bases, J lost 1 base, and 17 bases lay in between. The CDR3 is CASSPARQKRNTEAFF. In nucleotides, the CDR3 is TGCGCCAGCAGCCCAGCCCGACAAAAGAGGAACACTGAAGCTTTCTTT.

The chain uses TRBV29-1 and TRBJ2-5; D is undetermined. The CDR3 totals 11 residues. Germline values: CDR1 SQVTM, CDR2 ANQGSEA. V dropped 7 bases and J dropped 5 bases, with 11 bases sitting between them. The CDR3 loop reads CSDRRRETQYF. DNA for the CDR3: TGCAGCGACCGGCGTCGGGAGACCCAGTACTTC.

There are a few counts of this clonotype. The chain employs TRBV7-2 and TRBJ2-4, with 9 bases that match TRBD1. Germline V gene sequence: CDR1 SGHTA, CDR2 FQGNSA. The CDR3 is 13 residues long. The V and J ends lost 5 bases and 7 bases, in that order; junction bases with no gene match: 3. CDR3 protein: CASSTGQGNIQYF. The CDR3 DNA reads TGTGCCAGCAGCACCGGACAGGGGAACATTCAGTACTTC.

This clonotype showed up just a few times. This chain uses TRBV4-3 with TRBJ1-6, with TRBD1 as a possible D gene (6 bases). Germline-derived CDR1 and CDR2 are LGHNA and YSLEER. The V end was cut by 5 bases, the J end by 0 bases, with 14 bases between. CDR3 length equals 17 residues. For the CDR3, the DNA is TGCGCCAGCAGCATGCGGGACATGAGCTCCTATAATTCACCCCTCCACTTT. Amino acid sequence: CASSMRDMSSYNSPLHF.

V is TRBV6-5 and J is TRBJ2-1; 10 bases are a match to TRBD2. The CDR3 contains 15 residues. V gave up 5 bases and J gave up 8 bases; unmatched junction bases: 9. CDR1 and CDR2 from the germline V gene are MNHEY and SVGAGI. The CDR3 here is CASSPSSGGVYEQFF. In DNA form, the CDR3 reads TGTGCCAGCAGTCCGTCTAGCGGGGGTGTGTATGAGCAGTTCTTC.